The rows below give T cell receptor beta chains drawn from one sample of a study of neoadjuvant anti-PD-1 for oral cavity cancer. Generated by immunoSEQ multiplex PCR, the TCRdb table keeps only in-frame clones and is missing some. The sample consists of 15,000 to 20,000 clones, under 75% of them appearing once. The sequencing used PBMCs, collected before nivolumab (anti-PD-1) treatment. These receptor sequences come from a person aged 35-79 years with oral cavity squamous cell carcinoma. The CDR3 runs from the conserved cysteine through the conserved F or W. The D gene is left open where the match is weak. Rows give clone size only sometimes, using once, few, many, or a class for an expanded clone.

CDR3 protein,CDR3 DNA,V gene,D gene,J gene,clone size
CASSTGLAGSTGELFF,TGTGCCAGCAGTACGGGACTAGCGGGCAGCACCGGGGAGCTGTTTTTT,TRBV28,TRBD2,TRBJ2-2,.
CASSKTGSTDTQYF,TGTGCCAGCAGTAAGACAGGGAGCACGGATACGCAGTATTTT,TRBV2,TRBD1,TRBJ2-3,.
CASSLSTGTQYF,TGTGCCAGCAGCTTGAGTACTGGGACGCAGTATTTT,TRBV5-8,.,TRBJ2-3,once
CATSRDLAGVYNEQFF,TGTGCCACCAGCAGAGATCTAGCGGGGGTATACAATGAGCAGTTCTTC,TRBV15,TRBD2,TRBJ2-1,.
CASRGQYNEQFF,TGTGCCAGTCGGGGACAGTACAATGAGCAGTTCTTC,TRBV6-4,TRBD1,TRBJ2-1,.
CASSPGGDEQFF,TGTGCCAGCAGCCCGGGGGGGGATGAGCAGTTCTTC,TRBV5-6,TRBD2,TRBJ2-1,.
CASSLLTTGATGELFF,TGTGCCAGCAGCTTGCTCACAACGGGAGCTACCGGGGAGCTGTTTTTT,TRBV7-6,.,TRBJ2-2,few
CASSKTFRDPQTF,TGTGCCAGTAGTAAGACCTTCCGAGATCCCCAGACCTTC,TRBV19,.,TRBJ1-2,.
CAWSEENEKLFF,TGTGCCTGGAGTGAGGAGAATGAAAAACTGTTTTTT,TRBV30,.,TRBJ1-4,.
CASSLDRGRNEQYF,TGCGCCAGCAGCTTGGACAGGGGGCGGAACGAGCAGTACTTC,TRBV5-1,TRBD1,TRBJ2-7,.
CASRMDGRGFNYGYTF,TGTGCCAGTAGGATGGACGGGAGAGGATTTAACTATGGCTACACCTTC,TRBV19,.,TRBJ1-2,.
CATSREGQTNEKLFF,TGTGCCACCAGCAGAGAGGGGCAGACTAATGAAAAACTGTTTTTT,TRBV15,.,TRBJ1-4,.
CSVDGQGTYEQYF,TGCAGCGTTGACGGGCAGGGCACCTACGAGCAGTACTTC,TRBV29-1,.,TRBJ2-7,.
CASSGGTPYNEQFF,TGTGCCAGCAGCGGGGGGACACCCTACAATGAGCAGTTCTTC,TRBV7-6,.,TRBJ2-1,once
CASSLVGGTSYEQYF,TGTGCCAGCAGTTTAGTAGGCGGAACCTCCTACGAGCAGTACTTC,TRBV27,.,TRBJ2-7,once
CASSGRAGNTIYF,TGTGCCAGCAGCGGTAGGGCTGGAAACACCATATATTTT,TRBV9,.,TRBJ1-3,.